Listed here is a single TCR beta chain. Repertoires were generated with immunoSEQ multiplex PCR, while TCRdb's copy carries only in-frame clones and drops some. Of around 160,000 clones detected, roughly 93% appear once; the ten largest clones hold almost 6%. The sample originates from a study of control samples from healthy donors and cancer patients. There are 19 residues in the CDR3. Unmatched junction bases numbered 14, after V lost 5 bases and J lost 0 bases. Germline CDR1 and CDR2: MNHNY and SVGAGI (reference sequence). Sequenced sample: blood. The receptor comes from a man between 18 and 35 years old in good health. The V gene is TRBV6-6, the J gene TRBJ2-5, with 11 bases matching TRBD2. The CDR3, as DNA: TGTGCCAGCAGTCTAACCCGCGCTCTAGCGGGGGGATACCAAGAGACCCAGTACTTC. Translating it yields CASSLTRALAGGYQETQYF.